This TCR beta chain came from a study of cytomegalovirus exposure and HLA in healthy donors. The V gene lost 1 base and the J gene lost 0 bases, with 10 bases spanning the gap. In germline, CDR1 is LNHNV, CDR2 YYDKDF (reference sequence). CDR3 size: 15 residues. It was with 60 Vbeta and 13 Jbeta primers that the PCR ran. Some clones are missing from TCRdb's copy, which holds only in-frame ones; the method was immunoSEQ multiplex PCR. Of over 85,000 clones listed, 77% are singletons. General observations from the study: Many donors carried some public TCRs, although rarity characterized most TCR sequences.

Note on this clone: What it binds is not known.

The V call is TRBV15, the J call TRBJ2-7, with D possibly being TRBD2 (6 bases). This TCR was sampled from a female donor in good health and CMV-seronegative. Material: PBMCs. The CDR3 here is CATSRGGGTSYEQYF. CDR3 nucleotides: TGTGCCACCAGCAGAGGTGGCGGGACCTCCTACGAGCAGTACTTC.